The 30 T cell receptor beta chains in this list originate from one sample, sequenced in a study of T cells in Graves' hyperthyroidism and ophthalmopathy. RNA transcripts were the template for amplifying TCR beta CDR3 regions. A first-round RT-PCR of the TCR CDR3 used the HTBI primer set. TCRdb reanalysed the multiplex PCR reads using MiXCR and keeps one entry per CDR3 protein. There are around 690,000 distinct CDR3 sequences in the sample; less than 25% occur only once, and around a third lies in the top ten. The source material was blood. Receptor source: a man aged 25-45 years with Graves' ophthalmopathy.

The chain is built from TRBV7-2 and TRBJ2-5; D is unclear. Trimming took 0 bases from V and 2 from J, leaving 10 bases between them. CDR3 size: 15 residues. CDR1 is SGHTA, CDR2 FQGNSA, per germline. The CDR3: CASSLAGVEQETQYF. CDR3 DNA sequence: TGTGCCAGCAGCTTAGCCGGAGTCGAACAAGAGACCCAGTACTTC.

The rearrangement joins TRBV20-1 to TRBJ2-2, with D maybe TRBD1 (5 bases). Between the trimmed V and J ends, which lost 3 bases and 7 bases, there was a span of 12 bases. Germline CDR1 DFQATT, CDR2 SNEGSKA (reference sequence). CDR3 length: 13 amino acids. The CDR3 here is CSARSQGFGELFF. The CDR3 bases are TGCAGTGCTAGGTCGCAGGGATTCGGGGAGCTGTTTTTT.

The chain combines TRBV6-6 with TRBJ1-1; unclear D gene. V shed 1 base and J shed 0 bases, with 9 bases lying between them. The germline V gene encodes CDR1 MNHNY and CDR2 SVGAGI (reference sequence). CDR3 length: 15 residues. Written as DNA, the CDR3 is TGTGCCAGCAGTTACTATCCGGAATTGAACACTGAAGCTTTCTTT. Translated, it gives CASSYYPELNTEAFF.

This clonotype was observed a few times. The chain couples TRBV28 to TRBJ1-6, with D perhaps matching TRBD1 (5 bases). Deletions cut 7 bases from V and 2 bases from J, with 15 bases between. The CDR3 has 16 amino acids. Germline V lookup: CDR1 MDHEN, CDR2 SYDVKM. CDR3 bases: TGTGCCAGCAAGTACAGGAGGGCCGCCTATAATTCACCCCTCCACTTT. Its translation is CASKYRRAAYNSPLHF.

This clonotype has a count of ten or more. J is TRBJ2-1 and V is TRBV11-2; 8 nucleotides align to TRBD2. J was trimmed by 0 bases and V by 5 bases; bases with no gene match: 9. The CDR3 sequence is 17 residues long. The germline V gene has CDR1 SGHAT and CDR2 FQNNGV. The CDR3 bases are TGTGCCAGCAGCCCCCCTGTTGCGGGAGGCTCCTACAATGAGCAGTTCTTC. It translates to CASSPPVAGGSYNEQFF.

The genes are TRBV9 and TRBJ1-6; 8 bases line up with TRBD1. Germline values: CDR1 SGDLS, CDR2 YYNGEE. The CDR3 contains 15 residues. J gave up 7 bases and V 4 bases, and 7 bases lay outside the gene matches. CDR3 nucleotides: TGTGCCAGCAGCCCCCGTGCAGGGGGCAATTCACCCCTCCACTTT. It yields the protein CASSPRAGGNSPLHF.

This clonotype was detected a few times. The chain couples TRBV6-1 to TRBJ2-3; the match to TRBD2 covers 8 bases. V lost 5 bases and J lost 6; bases outside the gene matches: 7. The CDR3 consists of 14 residues. CDR1 MNHNS and CDR2 SASEGT come from the germline V gene. The CDR3 loop reads CASSWGGRYDTQYF. The DNA for the CDR3 is TGTGCCAGCAGTTGGGGCGGGAGGTACGATACGCAGTATTTT.

The CDR3 reads CSVVQDSGANVLTF. The CDR3 coding sequence is TGCAGCGTTGTGCAGGACTCTGGGGCCAACGTCCTGACTTTC. This chain uses TRBV29-1 with TRBJ2-6, with unresolved D. In germline, CDR1 is SQVTM, CDR2 ANQGSEA. V lost 4 bases to trimming and J lost 0 bases, with 7 bases between them. The CDR3 has 14 residues.

This clonotype was recorded at least ten times. The chain recombines TRBV7-2 with TRBJ2-3; no definite D call. The germline CDR1 and CDR2 sequences are SGHTA and FQGNSA. There are 13 residues in the CDR3. V was trimmed by 4 bases and J by 0 bases, leaving 5 bases between them. This CDR3 reads CASSYGSTDTQYF. The CDR3 nucleotides are TGTGCCAGCAGCTATGGGAGCACAGATACGCAGTATTTT.

This chain links TRBV7-2 with TRBJ1-3; TRBD1 agrees at 7 bases. The CDR3 totals 16 residues. In germline, CDR1 is SGHTA, CDR2 FQGNSA. The J segment lost 0 bases and the V segment lost 2 bases, leaving 4 bases of the junction unmatched. CDR3 nucleotide sequence: TGTGCCAGCAGCTTAATGGGACAGTTCTCTGGAAACACCATATATTTT. Translation: CASSLMGQFSGNTIYF.

In DNA, the CDR3 is TGCGCCAGCAGCCAGGGGGGACTAGCGGGAGTAGGAACCGGGGAGCTGTTTTTT. Amino acids: CASSQGGLAGVGTGELFF. V usage is TRBV4-1 and J usage is TRBJ2-2; 14 bases line up with TRBD2. V shed 3 bases, J shed 5 bases, and the junction held 8 bases outside the gene matches. Germline V gene data show CDR1 as MGHRA and CDR2 as YSYEKL. This CDR3 contains 18 residues.

The J gene is TRBJ2-2, the V gene TRBV2; 11 bases align to TRBD2. The CDR3 is 15 residues long. Germline CDR1 is SNHLY and CDR2 is FYNNEI. V was clipped by 6 bases and J by 4 bases; unmatched bases: 4. CDR3 region: CASSRLAGSTGELFF. Written as DNA, the CDR3 is TGTGCCAGCAGCCGACTAGCGGGATCCACCGGGGAGCTGTTTTTT.

The chain recombines TRBV28 with TRBJ2-3; 8 bases match TRBD1. The CDR3 extends over 13 amino acids. Germline V gene lookup returns CDR1 MDHEN and CDR2 SYDVKM. Unmatched junction bases numbered 5, after V lost 6 bases and J lost 6 bases. The CDR3 sequence is CASRQGGVDTQYF. The CDR3 nucleotides are TGTGCCAGCAGACAGGGGGGTGTGGATACGCAGTATTTT.

The chain uses TRBV20-1 and TRBJ2-7; tentatively, D is TRBD1 (6 bases). Trimming pared 4 bases from V and 7 bases from J, leaving 17 bases between. CDR3 length equals 13 residues. CDR1 DFQATT and CDR2 SNEGSKA come from the germline V gene (reference sequence). The CDR3 DNA follows: TGCAGTGCTAACCAGGGGCGCTTTAAGGAGCAGTACTTC. Translated, it gives CSANQGRFKEQYF.

The genes are TRBV20-1 and TRBJ1-2, with D possibly TRBD1 on 5 matching bases. Germline CDR1 reads DFQATT; CDR2 reads SNEGSKA (reference sequence). There are 14 residues in the CDR3. The V end was cut by 1 base, the J end by 3 bases, with 12 bases between. The CDR3 loop is CSARVGRGDYGYTF. The CDR3, as DNA: TGCAGTGCTAGAGTTGGTAGGGGAGACTATGGCTACACCTTC.

The rearrangement joins TRBV7-9 to TRBJ2-1, with a weak D call TRBD1 (5 bases). The CDR3 is made up of 14 amino acids. V was trimmed by 5 bases and J by 1 base, leaving 9 bases between them. Germline V lookup: CDR1 SEHNR, CDR2 FQNEAQ (reference sequence). In DNA, the CDR3 is TGTGCCAGCAGCCCAGGACATTCCTACAATGAGCAGTTCTTC. Its translation: CASSPGHSYNEQFF.

This sequence joins TRBV12-3 or TRBV12-4 and TRBJ2-5; 9 bases agree with TRBD1. There are 16 residues in the CDR3. V shed 5 bases and J 4 bases; nucleotides not matched to a gene: 11. The CDR3 loop is CASSRSPGTGLETQYF. CDR3 sequence (DNA): TGTGCCAGCAGTAGATCCCCCGGGACAGGGCTAGAGACCCAGTACTTC.

The gene calls are TRBV7-9 and TRBJ2-5; TRBD1 matches 8 bases. The V segment lost 8 bases and the J segment 5 bases; nucleotides outside the gene matches: 10. CDR3 length: 14 residues. CDR1 is SEHNR and CDR2 is FQNEAQ in the germline V gene (reference sequence). The CDR3 is CASRPGGVRETQYF. CDR3 in DNA: TGTGCCAGCCGGCCAGGGGGCGTCAGGGAGACCCAGTACTTC. The full variable domain, completed using reference TRBV7-9 and TRBJ2-5, is DTGVSQNPRHKITKRGQNVTFRCDPISEHNRLYWYRQTLGQGPEFLTYFQNEAQLEKSRLLSDRFSAERPKGSFSTLEIQRTEQGDSAMYLCASRPGGVRETQYFGPGTRLLVL.

The chain carries TRBV20-1 and TRBJ1-6, with 8 bases fitting TRBD1. V was pared by 2 bases and J by 8 bases, with 2 bases of the junction left unmatched. The CDR3 consists of 13 residues. CDR1 and CDR2 (germline): DFQATT, SNEGSKA (reference sequence). The CDR3 DNA reads TGCAGTGCTAGACCAGGGGGCGATTCACCCCTCCACTTT. Translation: CSARPGGDSPLHF.

This clonotype showed up just a few times. The chain uses TRBV6-6 and TRBJ2-5; D perhaps matches TRBD2 (6 bases). V lost 2 bases and J 10 bases, leaving 14 bases between the germline ends. This CDR3 has 13 amino acids. In germline, CDR1 is MNHNY, CDR2 SVGAGI (reference sequence). CDR3 loop: CASSYTWMEGQYF. The CDR3 DNA reads TGTGCCAGCAGTTACACCTGGATGGAGGGCCAGTACTTC.

This clonotype was picked up a small number of times. This chain links TRBV7-6 with TRBJ1-4; D gene ambiguous. The CDR3 consists of 15 residues. V lost 4 bases, J lost 10 bases, and 19 bases lay in between. From germline, CDR1 is SGHVS and CDR2 FNYEAQ. The CDR3 protein is CASSSPPWAPGKLFF. CDR3 bases: TGTGCCAGCAGCTCCCCACCTTGGGCACCCGGAAAACTGTTTTTT.

The rearrangement links TRBV18 to TRBJ1-3; weak D call: TRBD1 (5 bases). This CDR3 comprises 16 residues. V lost 4 bases and J 0 bases, leaving 13 bases between the germline ends. The germline V gene encodes CDR1 KGHSH and CDR2 LQKENI. CDR3 loop: CASSLNDRNSGNTIYF. The DNA for the CDR3 is TGTGCCAGCTCACTGAATGACAGAAACTCTGGAAACACCATATATTTT.

This clonotype has only a few counts. V is TRBV29-1 and J is TRBJ1-4, with D maybe TRBD1 (6 bases). Trimming stripped 6 bases from V and 3 bases from J, with 14 bases between. This CDR3 region has 14 residues. Germline-derived CDR1 and CDR2 are SQVTM and ANQGSEA. The CDR3 nucleotides read TGCAGCGTCATATACAGGGAAGCTAATGAAAAACTGTTTTTT. Protein product: CSVIYREANEKLFF. Looking up the rest from reference TRBV29-1 and TRBJ1-4 gives the full variable domain: SAVISQKPSRDICQRGTSLTIQCQVDSQVTMMFWYRQQPGQSLTLIATANQGSEATYESGFVIDKFPISRPNLTFSTLTVSNMSPEDSSIYLCSVIYREANEKLFFGSGTQLSVL.

This clonotype came up once. Being one base from a much bigger clone, this may be a read error. The chain is built from TRBV10-3 and TRBJ2-7, with D uncertain. The CDR3 sequence is 13 residues long. CDR1 is ENHRY, CDR2 SYGVKD, per germline. Between the trimmed V and J ends, which lost 6 bases and 5 bases, there was a span of 14 bases. CDR3 loop: CAISRTDAHEQYF. The DNA for the CDR3 is TGTGCCATCAGCCGGACCGATGCTCACGAGCAGTACTTC.

Many counts were recorded for this clonotype. V and J are TRBV2 and TRBJ2-1, with unresolved D. V lost 5 bases to trimming and J lost 13 bases, with 21 bases between them. The CDR3 sequence is 14 residues long. Germline values: CDR1 SNHLY, CDR2 FYNNEI. CDR3 bases: TGTGCCAGCAGTACGACCGGTCAACGAGCTCTCCAGTTCTTC. Amino acids: CASSTTGQRALQFF. The full variable domain, completed using reference TRBV2 and TRBJ2-1, is EPEVTQTPSHQVTQMGQEVILRCVPISNHLYFYWYRQILGQKVEFLVSFYNNEISEKSEIFDDQFSVERPDGSNFTLKIRSTKLEDSAMYFCASSTTGQRALQFFGPGTRLTVL.

This clonotype was observed a single time. The gene calls are TRBV19 and TRBJ1-5; D is perhaps TRBD1 (6 bases). Germline-derived CDR1 and CDR2 are LNHDA and SQIVND (reference sequence). Trimming took off 7 bases at V and 6 bases at J, with 22 bases between the two ends. CDR3 size: 16 residues. CDR3 protein: CASTTGMSGAVQPQHF. The CDR3 nucleotides read TGTGCCAGTACCACGGGGATGTCGGGGGCGGTTCAGCCCCAGCATTTT.

This sequence joins TRBV30 and TRBJ2-1, with 7 bases that match TRBD2. With 5 bases clipped from V and 1 base from J, the junction kept 8 bases outside the gene matches. Per the germline V gene, CDR1 is GTSNPN and CDR2 is SVGIG (reference sequence). This CDR3 has 15 amino acids. CDR3: CAWGHPGLSYNEQFF. The CDR3 nucleotides read TGTGCCTGGGGGCACCCGGGACTATCCTACAATGAGCAGTTCTTC.

This clonotype was recorded at least ten times. This rearrangement joins TRBV7-9 to TRBJ2-3, with 9 nucleotides matching TRBD1. The trim removed 7 bases at V and 3 bases at J, leaving 11 bases unmatched. CDR1 SEHNR and CDR2 FQNEAQ come from the germline V gene (reference sequence). The CDR3 is made up of 16 amino acids. The CDR3 DNA follows: TGTGCCAGCAACCGAGGGGACAGGGTACAGACAGATACGCAGTATTTT. Its protein is CASNRGDRVQTDTQYF.

This clonotype was recorded a few times. The chain combines TRBV20-1 with TRBJ2-7; 11 bases are a match to TRBD1. Germline values: CDR1 DFQATT, CDR2 SNEGSKA (reference sequence). CDR3 length: 16 amino acids. V trimming: 3 bases; J trimming: 2 bases; junction bases outside the gene matches: 9. CDR3 in amino acids: CSASPPVGQGAYEQYF. The CDR3 nucleotides are TGCAGTGCTAGTCCTCCGGTGGGACAGGGGGCCTACGAGCAGTACTTC.

This clonotype has a handful of counts. J is TRBJ2-4 and V is TRBV6-1, with a tentative D call TRBD1 (5 bases). CDR1 and CDR2 (germline): MNHNS, SASEGT. CDR3 size: 15 residues. Trimming left V 5 bases short and J 3 bases short, with 14 bases between. The CDR3 sequence is CASSYQGSRKNIQYF. CDR3 in DNA: TGTGCCAGCAGTTATCAGGGCAGTCGCAAAAACATTCAGTACTTC.